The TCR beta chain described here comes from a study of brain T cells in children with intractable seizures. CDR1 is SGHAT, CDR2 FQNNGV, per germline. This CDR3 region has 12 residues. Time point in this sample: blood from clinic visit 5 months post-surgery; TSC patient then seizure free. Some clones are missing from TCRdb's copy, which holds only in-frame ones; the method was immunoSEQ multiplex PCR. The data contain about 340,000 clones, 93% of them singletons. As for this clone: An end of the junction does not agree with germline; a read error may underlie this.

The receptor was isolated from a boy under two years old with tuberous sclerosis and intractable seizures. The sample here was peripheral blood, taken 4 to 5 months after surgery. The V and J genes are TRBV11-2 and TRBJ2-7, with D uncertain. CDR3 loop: CASSSRALKWNF. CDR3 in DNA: TGTGCCAGCAGCTCCCGGGCGTTAAAATGGAACTTC.